This T cell receptor (beta chain) was sequenced for a study of blood T cell repertoires in COVID-19. This clone was seen a single time. How the authors handled the data: Counts of nucleated cells, estimated from reference gene primer amplification, were obtained. Clones were sequenced by immunoSEQ multiplex PCR, and TCRdb holds only the in-frame ones, with some missing. V and J calls and clone size are given by that table; D and trimming were obtained from the DNA. Of over 95,000 clones listed, roughly 90% are singletons. The CDR3 sequence is 18 residues long. The V segment lost 2 bases and the J segment 1 base; nucleotides outside the gene matches: 14. The germline gives CDR1 SGHNT, CDR2 YYREEE (reference sequence).

The material sequenced was peripheral blood. The source of this sequence is a human donor with acute or convalescent COVID-19. The donor label of this sample is uncertain. The V call is TRBV5-4, the J call TRBJ1-2; 7 positions agree with TRBD1. CDR3 residues: CASSFGGHAGGNNYGYTF. The CDR3 DNA sequence: TGTGCCAGCAGCTTCGGGGGACATGCAGGGGGTAATAACTATGGCTACACCTTC. Drawing the rest from reference TRBV5-4 and TRBJ1-2, the complete variable domain is ETGVTQSPTHLIKTRGQQVTLRCSSQSGHNTVSWYQQALGQGPQFIFQYYREEENGRGNFPPRFSGLQFPNYSSELNVNALELDDSALYLCASSFGGHAGGNNYGYTFGSGTRLTVV.